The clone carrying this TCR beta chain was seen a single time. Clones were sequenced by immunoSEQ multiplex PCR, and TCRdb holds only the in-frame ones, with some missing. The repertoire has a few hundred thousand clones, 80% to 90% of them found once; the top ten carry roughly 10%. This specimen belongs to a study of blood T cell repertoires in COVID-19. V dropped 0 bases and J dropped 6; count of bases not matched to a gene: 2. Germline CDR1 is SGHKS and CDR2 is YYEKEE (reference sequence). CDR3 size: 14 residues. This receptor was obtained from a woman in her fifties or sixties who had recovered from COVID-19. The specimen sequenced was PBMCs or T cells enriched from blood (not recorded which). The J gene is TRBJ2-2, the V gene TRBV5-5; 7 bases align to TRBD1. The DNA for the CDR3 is TGTGCCAGCAGCTTGGTAGGGGGCGCCGGGGAGCTGTTTTTT. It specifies CASSLVGGAGELFF.